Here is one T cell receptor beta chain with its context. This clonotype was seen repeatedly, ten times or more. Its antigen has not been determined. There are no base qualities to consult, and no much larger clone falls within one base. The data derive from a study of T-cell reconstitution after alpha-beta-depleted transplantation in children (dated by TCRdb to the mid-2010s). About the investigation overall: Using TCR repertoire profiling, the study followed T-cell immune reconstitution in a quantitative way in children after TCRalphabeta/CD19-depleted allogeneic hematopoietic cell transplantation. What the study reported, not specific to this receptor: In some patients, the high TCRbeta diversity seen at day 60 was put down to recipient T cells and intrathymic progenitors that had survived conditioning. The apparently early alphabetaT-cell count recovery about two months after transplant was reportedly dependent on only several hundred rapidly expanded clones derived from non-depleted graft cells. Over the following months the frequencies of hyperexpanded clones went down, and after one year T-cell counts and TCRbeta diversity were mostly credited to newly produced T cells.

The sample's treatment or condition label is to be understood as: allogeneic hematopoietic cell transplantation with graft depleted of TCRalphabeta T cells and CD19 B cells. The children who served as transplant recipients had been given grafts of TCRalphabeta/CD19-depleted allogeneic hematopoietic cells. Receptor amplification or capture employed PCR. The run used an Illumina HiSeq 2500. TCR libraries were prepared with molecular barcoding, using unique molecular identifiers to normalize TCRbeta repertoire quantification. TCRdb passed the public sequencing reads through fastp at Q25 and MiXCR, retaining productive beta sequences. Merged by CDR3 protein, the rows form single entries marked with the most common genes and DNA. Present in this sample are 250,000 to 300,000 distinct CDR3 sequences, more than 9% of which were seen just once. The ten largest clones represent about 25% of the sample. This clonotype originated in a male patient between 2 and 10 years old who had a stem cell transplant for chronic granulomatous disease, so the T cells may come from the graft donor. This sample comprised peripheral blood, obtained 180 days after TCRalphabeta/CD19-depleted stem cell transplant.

The CDR3 is CASSQERGGQVETQYF. The nucleotide sequence reads TGTGCCAGCAGCCAAGAACGGGGGGGCCAAGTGGAGACCCAGTACTTC. Recombination connected TRBV4-2 to TRBJ2-5; a stretch of 8 junction bases matches TRBD2. The CDR3 numbers 16 residues from cysteine through phenylalanine. Only the CDR3 DNA stays, 48 bases, in frame from base 1. As encoded in the germline V gene, CDR1 is LGHNA while CDR2 is YNFKEQ. V lost 0 bases and J lost 5 bases, and the count of bases not matched to a germline gene is 8.